This T cell receptor beta chain was captured in a study of blood T cells in healthy people across ages. General study results and limits: Expanded clonotype changes were possibly confounded by unknown donor CMV status.

Germline lookup yields CDR1 KGHDR and CDR2 SFDVKD. This CDR3 has 16 residues. A single count supports this clonotype. Antigen unknown. At one boundary the junction diverges from the germline segment, which might be a read error. For the second PCR, which ran for 7 to 11 cycles, a sample-barcoded 5' primer and a J-beta primer mix were used. Each CDR3 protein is one row after TCRdb ran MiXCR on the 5' RACE reads. The sample shows over 1.5 million distinct CDR3 sequences, around 50% of them seen only once. Each donor had approximately 10 milliliters of peripheral blood drawn. The sequence derives from a woman aged 40-49 years in good health. The chain joins TRBV24-1 to TRBJ2-1; the match to TRBD2 covers 9 bases. The sequenced sample consisted of blood. DNA of the CDR3: TGTGCCACCAGTGATTTCATAGCGGGGGTGTACAATGAGCAGTTATTC. Its translation: CATSDFIAGVYNEQLF.